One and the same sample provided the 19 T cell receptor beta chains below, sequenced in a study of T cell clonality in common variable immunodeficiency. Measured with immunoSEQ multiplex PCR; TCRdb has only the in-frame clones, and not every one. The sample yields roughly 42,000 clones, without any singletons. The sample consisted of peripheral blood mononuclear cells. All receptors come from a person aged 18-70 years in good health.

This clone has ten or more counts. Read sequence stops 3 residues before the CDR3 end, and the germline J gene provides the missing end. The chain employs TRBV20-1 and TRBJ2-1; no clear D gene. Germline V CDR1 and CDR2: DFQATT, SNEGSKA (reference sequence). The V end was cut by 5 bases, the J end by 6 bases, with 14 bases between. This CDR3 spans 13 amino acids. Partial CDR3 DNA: TGCAGTGCTCCGTCTATCACCGCCAATGAG. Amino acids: CSAPSITANE. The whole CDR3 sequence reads CSAPSITANEQFF.

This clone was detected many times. The part of the CDR3 DNA that was read is TGTGCCAGCAGTCTGGAGACC. This gives the protein CASSLET. The CDR3 in its entirety is CASSLETQYF. V gene TRBV2 combines with J gene TRBJ2-5; D is ambiguous. The read halts 3 residues ahead of the CDR3 end, with the missing end drawn from the germline J gene. Trimming left V 5 bases short and J 5 bases short, with 3 bases between. This CDR3 has 10 amino acids. Germline CDR1 reads SNHLY; CDR2 reads FYNNEI. The variable domain in full, completed from reference TRBV2 and TRBJ2-5, reads EPEVTQTPSHQVTQMGQEVILRCVPISNHLYFYWYRQILGQKVEFLVSFYNNEISEKSEIFDDQFSVERPDGSNFTLKIRSTKLEDSAMYFCASSLETQYFGPGTRLLVL.

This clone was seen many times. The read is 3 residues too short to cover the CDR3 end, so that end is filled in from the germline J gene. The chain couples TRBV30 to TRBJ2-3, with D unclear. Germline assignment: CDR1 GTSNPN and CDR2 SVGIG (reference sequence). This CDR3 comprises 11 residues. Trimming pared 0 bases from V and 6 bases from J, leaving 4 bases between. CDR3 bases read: TGTGCCTGGAGTGTACAGGATACG. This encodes CAWSVQDT. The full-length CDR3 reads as CAWSVQDTQYF.

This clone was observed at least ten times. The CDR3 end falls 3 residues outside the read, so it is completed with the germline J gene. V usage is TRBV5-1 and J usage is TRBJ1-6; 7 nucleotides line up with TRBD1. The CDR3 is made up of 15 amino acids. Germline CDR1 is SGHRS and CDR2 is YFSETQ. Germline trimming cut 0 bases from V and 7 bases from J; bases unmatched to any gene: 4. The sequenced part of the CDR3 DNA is TGCGCCAGCAGCTTGGCCGTGACAGGGAATTCACCC. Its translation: CASSLAVTGNSP. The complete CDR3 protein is CASSLAVTGNSPLHF.

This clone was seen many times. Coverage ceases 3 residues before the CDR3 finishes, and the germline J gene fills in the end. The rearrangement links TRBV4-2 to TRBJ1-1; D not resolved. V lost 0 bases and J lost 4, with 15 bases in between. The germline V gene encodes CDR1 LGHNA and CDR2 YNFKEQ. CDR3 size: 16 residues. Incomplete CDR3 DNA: TGTGCCAGCAGCCAAGAACCCTCAAGGGTGGGCACTGAA. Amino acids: CASSQEPSRVGTE. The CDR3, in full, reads CASSQEPSRVGTEAFF.

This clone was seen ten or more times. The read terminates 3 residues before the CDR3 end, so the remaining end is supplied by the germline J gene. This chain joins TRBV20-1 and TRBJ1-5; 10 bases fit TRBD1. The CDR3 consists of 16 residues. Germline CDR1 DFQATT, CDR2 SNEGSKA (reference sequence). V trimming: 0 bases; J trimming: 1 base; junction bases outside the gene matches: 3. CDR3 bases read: TGCAGTGCTAGAGATCCGGGACAGGGGAGCAATCAGCCC. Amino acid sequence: CSARDPGQGSNQP. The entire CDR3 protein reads CSARDPGQGSNQPQHF.

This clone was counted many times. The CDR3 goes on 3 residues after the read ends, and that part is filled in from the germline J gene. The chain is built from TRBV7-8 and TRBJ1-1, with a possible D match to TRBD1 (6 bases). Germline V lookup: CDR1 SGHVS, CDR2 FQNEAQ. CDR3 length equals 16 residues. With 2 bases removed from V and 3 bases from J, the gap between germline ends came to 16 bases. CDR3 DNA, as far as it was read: TGTGCCAGCAGCTTACAGCACAGGGTCTCAGACACTGAA. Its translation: CASSLQHRVSDTE. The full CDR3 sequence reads CASSLQHRVSDTEAFF.

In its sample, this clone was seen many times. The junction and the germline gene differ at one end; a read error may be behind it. The CDR3 loop reads CASSPSVNSPLHF. CDR3 bases read: TGCGCCAGCAGCCCTTCGGTCAATTCACCC. V is TRBV4-2 and J is TRBJ1-6; D gene unclear. The read ends 3 residues early relative to the CDR3; the germline J gene fills the gap. The CDR3 has 13 amino acids. Germline loops: CDR1 LGHNA, CDR2 YNFKEQ.

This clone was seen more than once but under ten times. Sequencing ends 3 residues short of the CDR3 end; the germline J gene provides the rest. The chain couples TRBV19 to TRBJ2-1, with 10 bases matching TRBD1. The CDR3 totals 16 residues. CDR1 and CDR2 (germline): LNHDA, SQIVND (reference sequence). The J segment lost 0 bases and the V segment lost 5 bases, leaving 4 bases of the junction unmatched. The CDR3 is CASSVTGGSSYNEQFF. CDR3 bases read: TGTGCCAGTAGTGTGACAGGGGGCAGCTCCTACAATGAG.

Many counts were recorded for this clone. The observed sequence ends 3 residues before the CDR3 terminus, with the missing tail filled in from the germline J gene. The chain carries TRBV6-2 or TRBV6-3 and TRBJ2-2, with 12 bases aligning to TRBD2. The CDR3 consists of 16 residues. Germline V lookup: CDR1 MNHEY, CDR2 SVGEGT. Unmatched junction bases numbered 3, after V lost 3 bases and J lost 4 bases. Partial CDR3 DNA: TGTGCCAGCAGTTATCGGGGACTAGCGGGCACCGGGGAG. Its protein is CASSYRGLAGTGE. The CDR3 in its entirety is CASSYRGLAGTGELFF.

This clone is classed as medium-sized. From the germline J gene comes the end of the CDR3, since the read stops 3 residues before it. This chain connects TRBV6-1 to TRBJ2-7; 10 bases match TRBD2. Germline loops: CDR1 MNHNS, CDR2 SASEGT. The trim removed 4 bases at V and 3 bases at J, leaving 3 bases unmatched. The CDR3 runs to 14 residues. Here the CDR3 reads CASSALAGGYEQYF. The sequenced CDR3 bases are TGTGCCAGCAGTGCCTTAGCGGGAGGCTACGAG.

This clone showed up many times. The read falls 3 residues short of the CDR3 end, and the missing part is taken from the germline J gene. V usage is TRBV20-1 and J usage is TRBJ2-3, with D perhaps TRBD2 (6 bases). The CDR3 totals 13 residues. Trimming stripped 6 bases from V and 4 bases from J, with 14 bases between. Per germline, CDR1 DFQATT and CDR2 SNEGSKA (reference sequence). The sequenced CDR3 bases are TGCAGTGCATTAGCGGAATCGGCAGATACG. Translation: CSALAESADT. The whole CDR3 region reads CSALAESADTQYF.

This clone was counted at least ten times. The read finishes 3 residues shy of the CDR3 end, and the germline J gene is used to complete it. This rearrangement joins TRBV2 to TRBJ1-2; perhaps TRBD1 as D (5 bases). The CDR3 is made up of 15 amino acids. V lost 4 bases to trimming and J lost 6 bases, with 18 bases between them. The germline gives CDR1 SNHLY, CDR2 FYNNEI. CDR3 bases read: TGTGCCAGCAGTGCTTTCCGGGACGGGGGGGATGGC. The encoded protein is CASSAFRDGGDG. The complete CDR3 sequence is CASSAFRDGGDGYTF.

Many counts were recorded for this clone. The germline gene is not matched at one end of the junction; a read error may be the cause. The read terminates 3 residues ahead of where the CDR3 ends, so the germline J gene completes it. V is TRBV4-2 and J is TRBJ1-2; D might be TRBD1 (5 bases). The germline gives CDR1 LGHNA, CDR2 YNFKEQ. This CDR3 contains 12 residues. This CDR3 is CASSQAGGSYTF. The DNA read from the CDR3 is TGCGCCAGCAGCCAAGCGGGGGGGAGC.

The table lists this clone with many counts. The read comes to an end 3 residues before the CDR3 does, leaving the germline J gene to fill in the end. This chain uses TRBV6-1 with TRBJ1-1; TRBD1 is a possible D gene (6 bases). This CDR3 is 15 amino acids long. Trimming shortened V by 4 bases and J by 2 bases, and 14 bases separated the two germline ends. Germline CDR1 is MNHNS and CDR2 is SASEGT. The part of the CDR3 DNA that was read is TGTGCCAGCAGTGCAACGGACAGCATAAACACTGAA. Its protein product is CASSATDSINTE. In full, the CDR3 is CASSATDSINTEAFF.

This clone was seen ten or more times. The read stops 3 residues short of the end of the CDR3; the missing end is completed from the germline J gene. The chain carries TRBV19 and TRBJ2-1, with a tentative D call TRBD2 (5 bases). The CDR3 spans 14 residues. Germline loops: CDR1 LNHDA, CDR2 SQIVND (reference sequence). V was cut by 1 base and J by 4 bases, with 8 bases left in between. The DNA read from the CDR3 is TGTGCCAGTAGTATAGGTACTAGGTACAATGAG. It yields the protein CASSIGTRYNE. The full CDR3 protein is CASSIGTRYNEQFF.

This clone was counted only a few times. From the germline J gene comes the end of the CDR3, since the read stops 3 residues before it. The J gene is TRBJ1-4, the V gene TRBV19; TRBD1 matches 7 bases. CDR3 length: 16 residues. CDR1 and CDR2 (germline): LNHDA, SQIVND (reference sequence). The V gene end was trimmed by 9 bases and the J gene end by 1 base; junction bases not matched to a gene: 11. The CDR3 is CASGTVLDLTNEKLFF. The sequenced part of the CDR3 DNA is TGTGCCAGCGGGACAGTTCTTGACTTAACTAATGAAAAA. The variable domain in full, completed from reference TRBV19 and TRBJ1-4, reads DGGITQSPKYLFRKEGQNVTLSCEQNLNHDAMYWYRQDPGQGLRLIYYSQIVNDFQKGDIAEGYSVSREKKESFPLTVTSAQKNPTAFYLCASGTVLDLTNEKLFFGSGTQLSVL.

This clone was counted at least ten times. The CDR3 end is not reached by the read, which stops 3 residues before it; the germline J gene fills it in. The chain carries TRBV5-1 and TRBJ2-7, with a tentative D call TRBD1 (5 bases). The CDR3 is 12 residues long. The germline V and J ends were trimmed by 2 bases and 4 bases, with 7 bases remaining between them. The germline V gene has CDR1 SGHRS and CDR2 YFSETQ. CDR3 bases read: TGCGCCAGCAGCTTTCAGGGATACGAG. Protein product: CASSFQGYE. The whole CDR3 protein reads CASSFQGYEQYF.

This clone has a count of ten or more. The DNA read from the CDR3 is TGTGCCAGCAGTGAAGAAGGACAGGGGACCTACGAG. Translation: CASSEEGQGTYE. The CDR3 reads in full as CASSEEGQGTYEQYF. The chain carries TRBV6-1 and TRBJ2-7; TRBD1 aligns across 9 bases. Sequencing ends 3 residues short of the CDR3 end; the germline J gene provides the rest. V lost 1 base, J lost 2 bases, and 3 bases stayed unmatched. Germline V gene lookup returns CDR1 MNHNS and CDR2 SASEGT. The CDR3 is 15 amino acids.